One sample yielded the 13 T cell receptor beta chains listed below, sequenced in a study of response to subunit inactivated influenza vaccine (dated by TCRdb to between 2017 and 2018). The library relied on RT-PCR. Sequenced on an Illumina HiSeq 2500. TCRdb itself trimmed the public reads at Q25 with fastp, ran MiXCR and retained productive beta chains. Duplicate CDR3 protein sequences are folded into a single record with the most common DNA and genes. The table for this sample lists approximately 530,000 distinct CDR3 sequences; less than 7.5% of them were counted only once. Clones ranked in the top ten supply about an eighth of the sample. Material: PBMCs from blood, obtained about 23 months after vaccination. The receptors shown here come from a man aged 45-69 years who received an inactivated influenza vaccine. Donor details come from another sample of the same person, matched by shared clones.

This clonotype was seen more than once but under ten times. The V call is TRBV5-1, the J call TRBJ2-1; 12 bases agree with TRBD1. The CDR3 covers 15 residues. Germline CDR1 SGHRS, CDR2 YFSETQ. Germline trimming cut 4 bases from V and 12 bases from J; bases unmatched to any gene: 11. The chain's CDR3 is CASSISGTGGARQFF. The CDR3 DNA is TGCGCCAGCAGCATCTCCGGGACAGGGGGCGCACGGCAGTTCTTC.

The chain combines TRBV15 with TRBJ2-5; D might be TRBD1 (6 bases). V lost 1 base and J 2 bases, leaving 14 bases between the germline ends. This CDR3 region has 16 residues. Germline loops: CDR1 LNHNV, CDR2 YYDKDF (reference sequence). The CDR3 nucleotides are TGTGCCACCAGCAGAGGGGGGCGAGGGAGTCAAGAGACCCAGTACTTC. It yields the protein CATSRGGRGSQETQYF.

This clonotype was counted at least ten times. The V and J genes are TRBV6-2 or TRBV6-3 and TRBJ1-1; D possibly corresponds to TRBD1 (5 bases). The germline CDR1 and CDR2 sequences are MNHEY and SVGEGT. V was clipped by 5 bases and J by 5 bases, with 18 bases between them. The CDR3 covers 15 residues. As DNA, the CDR3 is TGTGCCAGCAGTGCCCGAGCGGGGCGAGGGACTGAAGCTTTCTTT. It is translated as CASSARAGRGTEAFF.

The chain couples TRBV6-2 or TRBV6-3 to TRBJ2-2; D perhaps matches TRBD1 (5 bases). V lost 4 bases and J lost 5, with 26 bases in between. The CDR3 extends over 19 amino acids. The germline V gene encodes CDR1 MNHEY and CDR2 SVGEGT. The CDR3 DNA is TGTGCCAGCAGTTCTCTTGGACCCGAAGCCCCAGGGTGGACCGGGGAGCTGTTTTTT. This translates into CASSSLGPEAPGWTGELFF.

The rearrangement joins TRBV5-5 to TRBJ2-3; 10 bases agree with TRBD2. Germline trimming cut 0 bases from V and 2 bases from J; bases unmatched to any gene: 9. This CDR3 comprises 18 residues. Germline assignment: CDR1 SGHKS and CDR2 YYEKEE (reference sequence). CDR3 nucleotides: TGTGCCAGCAGCTTGGGCCTAGCGGGGGTACCCCACACAGATACGCAGTATTTT. It specifies CASSLGLAGVPHTDTQYF.

This clonotype was seen more than once but under ten times. This chain uses TRBV28 with TRBJ1-2; TRBD1 aligns across 9 bases. CDR3 size: 14 residues. Germline values: CDR1 MDHEN, CDR2 SYDVKM. Trimming removed 10 bases from V and 7 bases from J; junction bases left unmatched: 13. The CDR3 DNA reads as TGTGCCACCTGGGGACAGGGAGGATCGGTTGGCTACACCTTC. Its protein product is CATWGQGGSVGYTF.

This clonotype appeared a few times. This chain joins TRBV7-2 and TRBJ1-4; TRBD1 agrees at 11 bases. Germline CDR1 is SGHTA and CDR2 is FQGNSA. Germline trimming cut 2 bases from V and 2 bases from J; bases unmatched to any gene: 4. This CDR3 region has 17 residues. The CDR3 here is CASSLRTGGFTNEKLFF. The CDR3 DNA is TGTGCCAGCAGCTTAAGGACAGGGGGCTTTACTAATGAAAAACTGTTTTTT.

The genes are TRBV9 and TRBJ2-1; 7 bases agree with TRBD2. The CDR3 totals 15 residues. The germline V gene encodes CDR1 SGDLS and CDR2 YYNGEE. The junction had 6 bases not matched to a gene; V was cut back by 1 base and J by 5 bases. For the CDR3, the DNA is TGTGCCAGCAGCGTAATGGCGGGAGAACACAATGAGCAGTTCTTC. Amino acid sequence: CASSVMAGEHNEQFF.

A few counts support this clonotype. V gene TRBV12-3 or TRBV12-4 combines with J gene TRBJ2-2, with D hard to call. This CDR3 is built from 17 residues. V lost 2 bases to trimming and J lost 1 base, with 14 bases between them. CDR3: CASSLMRTGENTGELFF. The CDR3 DNA reads TGTGCCAGCAGTTTAATGAGGACCGGAGAGAACACCGGGGAGCTGTTTTTT.

In its sample, this clonotype was seen many times. J is TRBJ2-7 and V is TRBV15, with TRBD2 identical over 11 bases. From germline, CDR1 is LNHNV and CDR2 YYDKDF (reference sequence). The CDR3 has 19 residues. V lost 1 base and J lost 4; bases outside the gene matches: 15. CDR3 amino acids: CATSRALGRPGLADYEQYF. The CDR3 coding sequence is TGTGCCACCAGCAGAGCGCTTGGTAGGCCGGGACTAGCGGATTACGAGCAGTACTTC.

The sample holds a few counts of this clonotype. The chain uses TRBV6-5 and TRBJ1-2; possibly TRBD1 for D (6 bases). CDR1 is MNHEY, CDR2 SVGAGI, per germline. The CDR3 has 14 residues. Trimming left V 0 bases short and J 8 bases short, with 13 bases between. This CDR3 reads CASSYSNGGAGYTF. The CDR3 DNA reads as TGTGCCAGCAGTTACTCGAACGGGGGGGCCGGCTACACCTTC.

In its sample, this clonotype was seen a few times. The chain has TRBV4-1 and TRBJ2-7, with a tentative D call TRBD1 (6 bases). V lost 4 bases and J 6 bases, leaving 19 bases between the germline ends. Germline V gene data show CDR1 as MGHRA and CDR2 as YSYEKL. The CDR3 loop spans 15 amino acids. The CDR3 here is CASSPPGLSQGEQYF. CDR3 DNA sequence: TGCGCCAGCAGCCCCCCTGGTCTCTCACAGGGCGAGCAGTACTTC.

This clonotype was detected only a few times. The genes are TRBV4-2 and TRBJ2-1; weak D call: TRBD1 (6 bases). This CDR3 has 12 amino acids. CDR1 is LGHNA, CDR2 YNFKEQ, per germline. The ends were cut back, 5 bases at V and 9 bases at J, with 11 bases in the middle. DNA of the CDR3: TGTGCCAGCAGCTCAACAGGGTCTGAGCAGTTCTTC. The encoded protein is CASSSTGSEQFF.